The subject of this entry is one T cell receptor (beta chain). TCRdb analysed the RT-PCR reads with MiXCR anew, one entry per CDR3 protein. Of more than 150,000 distinct CDR3 sequences in the sample, about 40% were seen once. The sample belongs to a study of patients and donors after allogeneic stem cell transplantation. The length of the CDR3 is 14 residues. Germline V gene data show CDR1 as DFQATT and CDR2 as SNEGSKA (reference sequence). Trimming took 6 bases from V and 10 from J, leaving 22 bases between them. This receptor was obtained from a human donor who was either an allogeneic HSCT recipient or a stem cell or donor lymphocyte infusion donor (not recorded which). It is not recorded whose cells these are; they may come from a transplant donor. This chain uses TRBV20-1 with TRBJ2-1; no reliable D call. Sequenced input: blood, either unsorted or a sorted T cell fraction (not recorded which). The CDR3 sequence: CSATLAARELEQFF. The CDR3, as DNA: TGCAGTGCAACCCTTGCGGCGCGCGAGCTAGAGCAGTTCTTC.